This entry describes one T cell receptor beta chain. Antigen unknown. Deletions cut 0 bases from V and 2 bases from J, with 14 bases between. Germline values: CDR1 GTSNPN, CDR2 SVGIG (reference sequence). This CDR3 spans 15 amino acids. This specimen belongs to a study of T cell responses to AZD1222 COVID-19 vaccine. Regarding the study as a whole: Spike was spanned by vaccine-associated CD4 TCRs, which were dominant at 160-218 and 743-854.

The data were produced by immunoSEQ multiplex PCR, yet TCRdb's version contains in-frame clones alone and is incomplete. The table records about 150,000 clones, 70% to 90% of them present only once. The source is an adult in good health. This rearrangement joins TRBV30 to TRBJ2-7; D is ambiguous. The sequences come from peripheral blood, collected on day 0 of AZD1222 vaccination. CDR3 bases: TGTGCCTGGAGTGTTTCTGGGATGAACGCCTACGAGCAGTACTTC. Protein sequence: CAWSVSGMNAYEQYF. The variable domain in full, completed from reference TRBV30 and TRBJ2-7, reads SQTIHQWPATLVQPVGSPLSLECTVEGTSNPNLYWYRQAAGRGLQLLFYSVGIGQISSEVPQNLSASRPQDRQFILSSKKLLLSDSGFYLCAWSVSGMNAYEQYFGPGTRLTVT.